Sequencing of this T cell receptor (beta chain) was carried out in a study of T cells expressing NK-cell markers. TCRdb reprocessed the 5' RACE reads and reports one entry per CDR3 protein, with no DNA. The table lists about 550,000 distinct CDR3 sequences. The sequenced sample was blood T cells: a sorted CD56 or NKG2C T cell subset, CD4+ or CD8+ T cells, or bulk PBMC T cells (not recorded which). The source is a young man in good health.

The CDR3 loop reads CASSGSSVTGELFF. The chain combines TRBV9 with TRBJ2-2. Germline values: CDR1 SGDLS, CDR2 YYNGEE. CDR3 length: 14 residues.